Following are 25 T cell receptor beta chains from one sample sequenced in a study of T cell responses to AZD1222 COVID-19 vaccine. The method was immunoSEQ multiplex PCR; TCRdb's version includes in-frame clones alone and lacks a portion of them. The sample carries approximately 160,000 clones, more than 85% recorded once. Material: peripheral blood, obtained on day 0 of AZD1222 vaccination. The receptors here all came from an adult in good health.

This chain joins TRBV27 and TRBJ2-3; 7 positions match TRBD1. Germline CDR1 reads MNHEY; CDR2 reads SMNVEV (reference sequence). The CDR3 extends over 14 amino acids. V gave up 3 bases and J gave up 3 bases; unmatched junction bases: 3. The DNA of the CDR3 is TGTGCCAGCAGTTTGATGGGACAGACAGATACGCAGTATTTT. Its protein is CASSLMGQTDTQYF.

The CDR3 DNA reads as TGTGCCAGTAGTACCTCGACAGCGAACACTGAAGCTTTCTTT. Translation gives CASSTSTANTEAFF. The chain joins TRBV19 to TRBJ1-1; TRBD1 might be the D (5 bases). Trimming shortened V by 4 bases and J by 1 base, and 10 bases separated the two germline ends. Germline CDR1 reads LNHDA; CDR2 reads SQIVND (reference sequence). There are 14 residues in the CDR3.

The rearrangement uses TRBV10-3 and TRBJ1-2, with a possible D match to TRBD1 (5 bases). Germline loops: CDR1 ENHRY, CDR2 SYGVKD. V was trimmed by 0 bases and J by 4 bases, leaving 12 bases between them. The CDR3 has 15 residues. The CDR3 sequence: CAISESADGGYGYTF. CDR3 in DNA: TGTGCCATCAGTGAGTCGGCAGATGGGGGCTATGGCTACACCTTC.

The CDR3 loop is CASSLTGRGSYNSPLHF. For the CDR3, the DNA is TGTGCCAGCAGTTTAACAGGGCGAGGGTCCTATAATTCACCCCTCCACTTT. This chain joins TRBV28 and TRBJ1-6; a weak D match, TRBD1 (6 bases). Germline CDR1 is MDHEN and CDR2 is SYDVKM. This CDR3 has 17 residues. Trimming removed 2 bases from V and 1 base from J, with 12 bases in between. The whole variable domain, remainder taken from reference TRBV28 and TRBJ1-6, is DVKVTQSSRYLVKRTGEKVFLECVQDMDHENMFWYRQDPGLGLRLIYFSYDVKMKEKGDIPEGYSVSREKKERFSLILESASTNQTSMYLCASSLTGRGSYNSPLHFGNGTRLTVT.

V is TRBV9 and J is TRBJ2-2; 7 bases line up with TRBD1. CDR3 length equals 16 residues. Trimming cost V 4 bases and J 4 bases; bases outside gene matches: 10. CDR1 SGDLS and CDR2 YYNGEE come from the germline V gene. CDR3 bases: TGTGCCAGCAGCACACGCCCGACAGGGAGCACCGGGGAGCTGTTTTTT. It encodes CASSTRPTGSTGELFF.

This clone was observed a few times. The chain carries TRBV9 and TRBJ1-3; 8 bases are shared with TRBD1. Germline-derived CDR1 and CDR2 are SGDLS and YYNGEE. V gave up 3 bases and J gave up 0 bases; unmatched junction bases: 5. This CDR3 region has 16 residues. CDR3 sequence reads: CASSARTGNSGNTIYF. CDR3 sequence (DNA): TGTGCCAGCAGCGCCAGGACAGGGAACTCTGGAAACACCATATATTTT.

J is TRBJ1-2 and V is TRBV5-1; 7 bases align to TRBD1. The junction had 3 bases not matched to a gene; V was cut back by 4 bases and J by 0 bases. Germline loops: CDR1 SGHRS, CDR2 YFSETQ. The length of the CDR3 is 14 residues. The CDR3 DNA reads TGCGCCAGCAGCGGGGGACAGTCTAACTATGGCTACACCTTC. This sequence encodes CASSGGQSNYGYTF.

The V and J genes are TRBV4-1 and TRBJ1-2; possibly TRBD1 for D (5 bases). Trimming removed 7 bases from V and 6 bases from J, with 21 bases in between. The CDR3 totals 15 residues. Germline CDR1 MGHRA, CDR2 YSYEKL. The CDR3 DNA is TGCGCCAGCAATGGGGGACTTGAGGGAGCCCATGGCTACACCTTC. As protein: CASNGGLEGAHGYTF.

The chain links TRBV4-2 to TRBJ2-5; 12 bases map to TRBD2. CDR1 LGHNA and CDR2 YNFKEQ come from the germline V gene. The CDR3 contains 18 residues. Trimming removed 0 bases from V and 2 bases from J; junction bases left unmatched: 7. The CDR3 region is CASSQDQLAGGHQETQYF. CDR3 sequence (DNA): TGTGCCAGCAGCCAAGATCAGCTAGCGGGGGGGCATCAAGAGACCCAGTACTTC.

CDR3 sequence: CASSRDGTWGYTF. Here the CDR3 DNA reads TGTGCCAGCAGCCGAGATGGTACCTGGGGCTACACCTTC. The rearrangement links TRBV9 to TRBJ1-2; D is uncertain. The germline V gene has CDR1 SGDLS and CDR2 YYNGEE. The CDR3 covers 13 residues. The germline V and J ends were trimmed by 4 bases and 8 bases, with 15 bases remaining between them.

The rearrangement links TRBV19 to TRBJ2-1, with 9 bases that match TRBD1. The CDR3 extends over 15 amino acids. Germline V lookup: CDR1 LNHDA, CDR2 SQIVND (reference sequence). The ends lost 5 bases at V and 5 bases at J; junction bases unmatched: 7. CDR3: CASSPGTGYHNEQFF. CDR3 in DNA: TGTGCCAGTAGTCCCGGGACAGGGTACCACAATGAGCAGTTCTTC.

The chain joins TRBV5-1 to TRBJ1-5, with a weak D call TRBD1 (5 bases). This CDR3 spans 13 amino acids. V lost 2 bases and J lost 8, with 11 bases in between. CDR1 and CDR2 (germline): SGHRS, YFSETQ. This CDR3 is CASSLQAGEPQHF. CDR3 DNA sequence: TGCGCCAGCAGCTTACAGGCTGGGGAGCCCCAGCATTTT.

The chain uses TRBV10-3 and TRBJ2-1, with 10 bases that match TRBD1. Germline V lookup: CDR1 ENHRY, CDR2 SYGVKD. This CDR3 contains 14 residues. V shed 5 bases and J 5 bases; nucleotides not matched to a gene: 3. The CDR3 spells CAISPGTGDNEQFF. The CDR3 nucleotides are TGTGCCATCAGTCCCGGGACAGGGGACAATGAGCAGTTCTTC.

The table lists this clone with a few counts. The chain has TRBV13 and TRBJ2-1, with TRBD2 identical over 8 bases. There are 16 residues in the CDR3. V gave up 5 bases and J gave up 3 bases; unmatched junction bases: 9. CDR1 is PRHDT and CDR2 is FYEKMQ in the germline V gene (reference sequence). The CDR3 DNA is TGTGCCAGCAGCCCCGGGGGGGGGTCAGTCTACAATGAGCAGTTCTTC. Translation: CASSPGGGSVYNEQFF.

The chain recombines TRBV5-4 with TRBJ1-1; D possibly corresponds to TRBD1 (6 bases). The V end lost 3 bases, the J end lost 0 bases, and 15 bases lay between the germline ends. The CDR3 has 16 amino acids. Germline CDR1 reads SGHNT; CDR2 reads YYREEE (reference sequence). The DNA of the CDR3 is TGTGCCAGCAGCTCCCAGGGGTTATTTGTGAACACTGAAGCTTTCTTT. Amino acid sequence: CASSSQGLFVNTEAFF. The variable domain in full, completed from reference TRBV5-4 and TRBJ1-1, reads ETGVTQSPTHLIKTRGQQVTLRCSSQSGHNTVSWYQQALGQGPQFIFQYYREEENGRGNFPPRFSGLQFPNYSSELNVNALELDDSALYLCASSSQGLFVNTEAFFGQGTRLTVV.

V usage is TRBV5-4 and J usage is TRBJ2-5; D may be TRBD1 or TRBD2 (5 bases each). Between the trimmed V and J ends, which lost 1 base and 5 bases, there was a span of 15 bases. The germline CDR1 and CDR2 sequences are SGHNT and YYREEE (reference sequence). CDR3 length: 15 amino acids. In DNA form, the CDR3 reads TGTGCCAGCAGCTTGCGATTGGTGGGGGTGGAGACCCAGTACTTC. Amino acid sequence: CASSLRLVGVETQYF.

This clone was seen just once. V gene TRBV27 combines with J gene TRBJ1-2, with a weak D call TRBD1 (5 bases). The CDR3 extends over 15 amino acids. Germline V gives CDR1 MNHEY, CDR2 SMNVEV (reference sequence). Trimming cost V 5 bases and J 4 bases, with 17 bases left between them. The CDR3 region is CASSPHDQGRYGYTF. CDR3 bases: TGTGCCAGCAGTCCACACGATCAGGGACGCTATGGCTACACCTTC.

The rearrangement uses TRBV9 and TRBJ2-3, with 9 bases fitting TRBD2. Germline assignment: CDR1 SGDLS and CDR2 YYNGEE. The CDR3 loop spans 15 amino acids. Trimming removed 3 bases from V and 2 bases from J; junction bases left unmatched: 4. The CDR3 nucleotides read TGTGCCAGCAGCGCCAGCGGGGGGCCCACAGATACGCAGTATTTT. Translating it yields CASSASGGPTDTQYF.

This sequence joins TRBV27 and TRBJ2-1; no reliable D call. V was cut by 10 bases and J by 0 bases, with 16 bases left in between. From germline, CDR1 is MNHEY and CDR2 SMNVEV (reference sequence). The CDR3 totals 15 residues. DNA for the CDR3: TGTGCCACCACCAAAGGGCTAAGCTCCTACAATGAGCAGTTCTTC. This translates into CATTKGLSSYNEQFF.

This chain connects TRBV9 to TRBJ1-3; D uncertain. Germline V lookup: CDR1 SGDLS, CDR2 YYNGEE. Trimming removed 1 base at V and 4 bases at J, with 9 bases between. This CDR3 has 14 residues. The CDR3, as DNA: TGTGCCAGCAGCGTATTCGTGTCCGGAAACACCATATATTTT. Amino acids: CASSVFVSGNTIYF. The entire variable domain, with the rest obtained from reference TRBV9 and TRBJ1-3, is as follows: DSGVTQTPKHLITATGQRVTLRCSPRSGDLSVYWYQQSLDQGLQFLIQYYNGEERAKGNILERFSAQQFPDLHSELNLSSLELGDSALYFCASSVFVSGNTIYFGEGSWLTVV.

The chain recombines TRBV6-2 or TRBV6-3 with TRBJ1-6; TRBD1 is a possible D gene (5 bases). CDR1 and CDR2 from the germline V gene are MNHEY and SVGEGT. The CDR3 sequence is 15 residues long. Deletions cut 3 bases from V and 9 bases from J, with 15 bases between. CDR3 sequence reads: CASSYHGASGSPLHF. The CDR3 DNA sequence: TGTGCCAGCAGTTATCATGGGGCAAGTGGTTCACCCCTCCACTTT.

This clone appeared once. The V and J genes are TRBV6-2 or TRBV6-3 and TRBJ1-5, with unresolved D. The CDR3 contains 14 residues. Trimming left V 0 bases short and J 8 bases short, with 11 bases between. From germline, CDR1 is MNHEY and CDR2 SVGEGT. The CDR3 here is CASSYSIGVEPQHF. The CDR3 DNA follows: TGTGCCAGCAGTTACTCGATAGGAGTCGAGCCCCAGCATTTT.

V is TRBV18 and J is TRBJ2-3; D ambiguous. Germline CDR1 is KGHSH and CDR2 is LQKENI. The CDR3 covers 13 residues. Deletions cut 3 bases from V and 2 bases from J, with 6 bases between. The CDR3 spells CASSPVLTDTQYF. CDR3 coding DNA: TGTGCCAGCTCACCGGTCCTCACAGATACGCAGTATTTT.

This sequence joins TRBV2 and TRBJ2-2; 9 nucleotides align to TRBD1. Germline V gives CDR1 SNHLY, CDR2 FYNNEI. This CDR3 spans 14 amino acids. After removal of 6 bases from V and 7 bases from J, the junction contained 6 bases not matched to a gene. The CDR3: CASREQGAVGELFF. As DNA, the CDR3 is TGTGCCAGCAGAGAACAGGGGGCGGTCGGGGAGCTGTTTTTT.

The count of this clone is one. The V and J genes are TRBV10-2 and TRBJ1-1, with D unresolved. The CDR3 totals 13 residues. The V end lost 6 bases, the J end lost 8 bases, and 16 bases lay between the germline ends. Per the germline V gene, CDR1 is WSHSY and CDR2 is SAAADI. CDR3: CASSQQVTKEAFF. CDR3 nucleotide sequence: TGCGCCAGCAGCCAGCAGGTGACAAAAGAAGCTTTCTTT.